One and the same sample provided the 2 T cell receptor beta chains below, sequenced in a study of response to subunit inactivated influenza vaccine. Each CDR3 protein gets one entry after TCRdb re-called the RT-PCR reads with MiXCR. The sample has just under 550,000 distinct CDR3 sequences, approximately 20% seen once. These sequences were also reported in another study, on T cells expressing NK-cell markers. That paper states: With UMIs, 5'RACE template switching was used to make TCR beta cDNA.

The sample in question was CD4+ T cells sorted from PBMCs, obtained 11 to 12 days after vaccination. These receptors all stem from a man aged 45-65 years who received an inactivated influenza vaccine.

There are a few counts of this clonotype. The chain joins TRBV11-1 to TRBJ2-5; D unclear. CDR1 and CDR2 from the germline V gene are SGHAT and FQDESV (reference sequence). The CDR3 sequence is 18 residues long. V lost 5 bases and J 1 base, leaving 23 bases between the germline ends. Written as DNA, the CDR3 is TGTGCCAGCAGCCCACGTTGGGGAACCCCTAACATCCAAGAGACCCAGTACTTC. This gives the protein CASSPRWGTPNIQETQYF.

This clonotype has ten or more counts. This sequence joins TRBV10-3 and TRBJ2-7; 16 nucleotides line up with TRBD2. J gave up 3 bases and V 4 bases, and 3 bases lay outside the gene matches. CDR3 length equals 16 residues. Germline V gene data show CDR1 as ENHRY and CDR2 as SYGVKD. The CDR3 nucleotides are TGTGCCATCAGTGCGGGACTAGCGGGAGGGTACTACGAGCAGTACTTC. Amino acid sequence: CAISAGLAGGYYEQYF.